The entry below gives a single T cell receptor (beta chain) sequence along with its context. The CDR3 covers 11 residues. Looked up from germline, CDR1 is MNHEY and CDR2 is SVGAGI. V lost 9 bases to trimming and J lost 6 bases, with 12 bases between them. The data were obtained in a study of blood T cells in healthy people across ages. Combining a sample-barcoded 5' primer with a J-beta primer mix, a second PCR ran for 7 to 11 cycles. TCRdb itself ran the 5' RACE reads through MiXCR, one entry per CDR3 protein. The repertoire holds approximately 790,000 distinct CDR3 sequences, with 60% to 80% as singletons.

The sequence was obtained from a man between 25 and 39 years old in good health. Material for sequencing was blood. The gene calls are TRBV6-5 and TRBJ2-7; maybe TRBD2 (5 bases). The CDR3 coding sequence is TGTGCCAGTTTTCGGGGTGGCGAGCAGTACTTC. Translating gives CASFRGGEQYF.